This is a list of T cell receptor beta chains from one sample in a study of control samples from healthy donors and cancer patients. Using immunoSEQ multiplex PCR, the repertoire was profiled, and TCRdb retains in-frame clones only, with some absent. Among 99,000 or so clones listed, roughly 80% were seen once. What was sequenced was blood. These receptors all stem from a woman aged 45-60 years in good health. Each CDR3 is given with its conserved first and last residue. A D gene is named only where the DNA matches it firmly. Rows may omit the clone size; those that give it use once, few, many or a size class.

j_call | clone_size | v_call | d_call | cdr3_nt | cdr3_aa
TRBJ1-1 | - | TRBV9 | TRBD1 | TGTGCCAGCAGCGTGACGCCGGGACAGGCCTCTGAAGCTTTCTTT | CASSVTPGQASEAFF
TRBJ2-5 | few | TRBV6-6 | - | TGTGCCAGCAGTTACTTCTCTGGTGGAGAGACCCAGTACTTC | CASSYFSGGETQYF
TRBJ1-3 | once | TRBV12-3/TRBV12-4 | - | TGTGCCAGCAGAGGACAAATTGGAAACACCATATATTTT | CASRGQIGNTIYF
TRBJ1-6 | - | TRBV27 | TRBD1 | TGTGCCAGCAGCCGGACAGGGTGGACGGATTCACCCCTCCACTTT | CASSRTGWTDSPLHF
TRBJ2-7 | - | TRBV11-2 | - | TGTGCCAGCAGCTCGGGACACTTGGAGCAGTACTTC | CASSSGHLEQYF
TRBJ1-1 | - | TRBV6-2/TRBV6-3 | - | TGTGCCAGCAGTTTACTGGGGGACCGTGAAGCTTTCTTT | CASSLLGDREAFF
TRBJ1-5 | - | TRBV1 | - | TGCACCAGCAGCCAATTACAGGGGGCGCTAAGCAATCAGCCCCAGCATTTT | CTSSQLQGALSNQPQHF
TRBJ1-4 | - | TRBV18 | - | TGTGCCAGCTCACCGCGGGCCGGGGGCGCGGGTTTGAATGAAAAACTGTTTTTT | CASSPRAGGAGLNEKLFF
TRBJ2-1 | - | TRBV15 | - | TGTGCCACCAGCAGAGATGCAACTTCGGATGAGCAGTTCTTC | CATSRDATSDEQFF
TRBJ1-6 | - | TRBV4-2 | - | TGTGCCAGCAGCCCCCCCGGCAGAAATGATTCACCCCTCCACTTT | CASSPPGRNDSPLHF
TRBJ1-3 | - | TRBV7-8 | - | TGTGCCAGCAGCCCCGGGACAAACGGAAACACCATATATTTT | CASSPGTNGNTIYF
TRBJ2-3 | few | TRBV6-6 | TRBD2 | TGTGCCAGCTGGGGGGGAAGGTTGACAGATACGCAGTATTTT | CASWGGRLTDTQYF
TRBJ2-5 | once | TRBV11-2 | TRBD1 | TGTGCCAGCAGCCCAGGGGGCGCTGAGACCCAGTACTTC | CASSPGGAETQYF
TRBJ1-1 | - | TRBV19 | - | TGTGCCAGTAGTATAAGGGGTATTTGGGCTGAAGCTTTCTTT | CASSIRGIWAEAFF
TRBJ1-3 | - | TRBV9 | TRBD1 | TGTGCCAGCAGCGGGGGACAGGCCAACTCTGGAAACACCATATATTTT | CASSGGQANSGNTIYF
TRBJ1-3 | - | TRBV23-1 | TRBD1 | TGCGCCAGCAGTCAACCAGGGACAGGGGAAAGAAACACCATATATTTT | CASSQPGTGERNTIYF
TRBJ2-3 | few | TRBV11-2 | TRBD2 | TGTGCCAGCAGCCCCTGGACTAGCGGGACAGATACGCAGTATTTT | CASSPWTSGTDTQYF
TRBJ2-6 | - | TRBV7-9 | TRBD1 | TGTGCCAGCAGCCCACCCGGACAGGGGCTGGCTGGGGCCAACGTCCTGACTTTC | CASSPPGQGLAGANVLTF
TRBJ1-2 | - | TRBV12-3/TRBV12-4 | TRBD1 | TGTGCCAGCAATCAGGACAGGATTAATGGCTACACCTTC | CASNQDRINGYTF
TRBJ2-7 | - | TRBV19 | TRBD1 | TGTGCCAGTAACCCGGGACAGGGCTACGAGCAGTACTTC | CASNPGQGYEQYF
TRBJ2-7 | - | TRBV5-4 | TRBD1 | TGTGCCAGTTCCCCCGGGACAGGGTTCTACGAGCAGTACTTC | CASSPGTGFYEQYF
TRBJ2-7 | - | TRBV4-2 | - | TGTGCCAGCAGCCAAGAAGCCGGGGGCGCTGGGGAGCAGTACTTC | CASSQEAGGAGEQYF
TRBJ1-2 | - | TRBV24-1 | - | TGTGCCACCAGTGATTTTACAGCTAACTATGGCTACACCTTC | CATSDFTANYGYTF
TRBJ2-1 | - | TRBV6-2/TRBV6-3 | TRBD2 | TGTGCCAGCAGCCACCCTAGCGGGGGGGCCAATGAGCAGTTCTTC | CASSHPSGGANEQFF
TRBJ2-3 | - | TRBV18 | - | TGTGCCAGCTCACCCCTATTGGCAGATACGCAGTATTTT | CASSPLLADTQYF
TRBJ1-5 | - | TRBV4-1 | TRBD1 | TGCGCCAGCAGCCCGATTACCGGGACAGCCTTCAATCAGCCCCAGCATTTT | CASSPITGTAFNQPQHF
TRBJ2-5 | once | TRBV6-6 | - | TGTGCCAGCAGCACACAAAATTCTAGGGAGACCCAGTACTTC | CASSTQNSRETQYF
TRBJ2-3 | - | TRBV24-1 | - | TGTGCCACCGGCCCCTCCAGATTGGAGAATCCGCAGTATTTT | CATGPSRLENPQYF
TRBJ2-7 | - | TRBV9 | - | TGTGCCAGCAGCGTTGCGGACAGCTCCTACGAGCAGTACTTC | CASSVADSSYEQYF
TRBJ2-1 | - | TRBV30 | TRBD1 | TGTGCCTGGAGTCTCGGGACAGGAGTTGAGCAGTTCTTC | CAWSLGTGVEQFF
TRBJ1-5 | - | TRBV5-1 | - | TGCGCCAGCAGCCCCGACGCAGGGCGCAATCAGCCCCAGCATTTT | CASSPDAGRNQPQHF
TRBJ2-1 | - | TRBV7-3 | - | TGTGCCAGCAGTTTATTAATTGGGGACATCTACAATGAGCAGTTCTTC | CASSLLIGDIYNEQFF
TRBJ2-5 | few | TRBV4-3 | TRBD1 | TGCGCCAGCAGTTCAGGGGGTAACCAAGAGACCCAGTACTTC | CASSSGGNQETQYF
TRBJ1-1 | once | TRBV28 | - | TGTGCCAGCAGTTTAAATTGGGGTAGGGCTGAAGCTTTCTTT | CASSLNWGRAEAFF
TRBJ2-7 | - | TRBV19 | TRBD2 | TGTGCCAGTAGCCAACTAGCGGGTGGGGTCTACGAGCAGTACTTC | CASSQLAGGVYEQYF
TRBJ2-2 | - | TRBV7-2 | TRBD1 | TGTGCCAGCAGCTTAACGACAGGGGGCTGGAACACCGGGGAGCTGTTTTTT | CASSLTTGGWNTGELFF
TRBJ1-6 | - | TRBV21-1 | - | TGTGCCAGCAGCAAAGATTACGTATTGGGCGCGTCGATGGATTCACCCCTCCACTTT | CASSKDYVLGASMDSPLHF
TRBJ2-2 | - | TRBV12-5 | TRBD1 | TGTGCTAACAGAAGGGTCGGGACAGGGTTCGGGGAGCTGTTTTTT | CANRRVGTGFGELFF
TRBJ1-1 | - | TRBV7-2 | - | TGTGCCAGCAGCTTGGACAGCACCACTGAAGCTTTCTTT | CASSLDSTTEAFF
TRBJ2-7 | - | TRBV6-5 | - | TGTGCCAGCAGTTCCCAAGCGGGCCTGGTTTCCTACGAGCAGTACTTC | CASSSQAGLVSYEQYF
TRBJ2-3 | - | TRBV24-1 | TRBD2 | TGTGCCACCAGAGCCTCCCTAGCGGGAGCAGATACGCAGTATTTT | CATRASLAGADTQYF
TRBJ1-2 | - | TRBV10-3 | - | TGTGCCATCAGAAACAGAAGACACTATGGCTACACCTTC | CAIRNRRHYGYTF
TRBJ1-2 | - | TRBV11-3 | TRBD1 | TGTGCCAGCAGCGCCACGACAGGGGTTGGCTACACCTTC | CASSATTGVGYTF
TRBJ1-2 | - | TRBV7-3 | - | TGTGCCAGCAGCTTAAGCCCCGATTTTACCTATGGCTACACCTTC | CASSLSPDFTYGYTF
TRBJ2-5 | - | TRBV19 | TRBD2 | TGTGCCAGTAGACGGACTAGCGGACCTCAAGAGACCCAGTACTTC | CASRRTSGPQETQYF
TRBJ1-2 | - | TRBV6-5 | - | TGTGCCAGCAGTCGGGGACGAACGAACTATGGCTACACCTTC | CASSRGRTNYGYTF
TRBJ1-5 | - | TRBV7-9 | - | TGTGCCAGCAGCTTAGCGTCAGAAGGTCAGCCCCAGCATTTT | CASSLASEGQPQHF
TRBJ1-4 | - | TRBV7-9 | - | TGTGCCAGCAGCTTAGATCTTCGGCAGGGCGGTGAAAAACTGTTTTTT | CASSLDLRQGGEKLFF
TRBJ1-1 | - | TRBV11-3 | - | TGTGCCAGCAGCTCTGCCGCCGGAATGAACACTGAAGCTTTCTTT | CASSSAAGMNTEAFF
TRBJ2-1 | few | TRBV5-3 | TRBD1 | TGTGCCAGAAGCCCAGGACAGGGGCTAAACAATGAGCAGTTCTTC | CARSPGQGLNNEQFF
TRBJ2-7 | - | TRBV27 | TRBD1 | TGTGCCAGCAGTCCGGGGACAGGGAGTTCCTACGAGCAGTACTTC | CASSPGTGSSYEQYF
TRBJ1-1 | many | TRBV3-1/TRBV3-2 | - | TGTGCCAGCAGCCCTATCCGTAACACTGAAGCTTTCTTT | CASSPIRNTEAFF
TRBJ1-2 | - | TRBV28 | - | TGTGCCAGCAGTTTAGCTATTGGCCTCGGGGATAGCGGCTACACCTTC | CASSLAIGLGDSGYTF
TRBJ1-1 | - | TRBV19 | TRBD1 | TGTGCCAGTAGTGCGCAGGGGGCACTGGAAGCTTTCTTT | CASSAQGALEAFF
TRBJ2-5 | - | TRBV19 | TRBD2 | TGTGCCAGTTCTAGCGGGAGGGCCTCAGAGACCCAGTACTTC | CASSSGRASETQYF
TRBJ1-5 | - | TRBV2 | - | TGTGCCAGCAGTGAAATCTTCAGCTACAATCAGCCCCAGCATTTT | CASSEIFSYNQPQHF
TRBJ2-2 | - | TRBV5-6 | - | TGTGCCAGCAGCTTGTGGGGGCCCGGGGAGCTGTTTTTT | CASSLWGPGELFF
TRBJ1-5 | - | TRBV6-2/TRBV6-3 | TRBD1 | TGTGCCAGCAGTCCGGACAGGGTTGGACAGCCCCAGCATTTT | CASSPDRVGQPQHF
TRBJ2-1 | - | TRBV6-1 | - | TGTGCCAGCAGTGAGGAGGGCCTTACCCACAATGAGCAGTTCTTC | CASSEEGLTHNEQFF
TRBJ1-1 | - | TRBV5-5 | - | TGTGCCAGCAGCTTGGAGCGAGGGGCGAACACTGAAGCTTTCTTT | CASSLERGANTEAFF